This is a list of T cell receptor beta chains from one sample in a study of T cell responses to AZD1222 COVID-19 vaccine. Clones were read by immunoSEQ multiplex PCR, and TCRdb kept only the in-frame ones, dropping some. The sample comprises 170,000 or so clones, around 90% of which are singletons, and roughly 12% rests with the top ten. The sample consisted of peripheral blood, taken 28 days after the second AZD1222 dose. Source of these receptors: an adult who received the AZD1222 COVID-19 vaccine. The CDR3 runs from the conserved cysteine through the conserved F or W. D genes are given only for firm matches. Some rows mark clone size as missing; the rest say once, few, many or name a class of expanded clone.

abundance	j_gene	d_gene	v_gene	CDR3nt	CDR3aa
NA	TRBJ2-3	NA	TRBV3-1/TRBV3-2	TGTGCCAGCAGCCCCGGACTTTCCACAGATACGCAGTATTTT	CASSPGLSTDTQYF
NA	TRBJ1-4	NA	TRBV19	TGTGCCAGTAGTCCCCGTCAAAGTGATGAAAAACTGTTTTTT	CASSPRQSDEKLFF
NA	TRBJ2-7	TRBD2	TRBV5-1	TGCGCCAGCAGCACGGGACTAGCGGGGGGGAATCACGAGCAGTACTTC	CASSTGLAGGNHEQYF
once	TRBJ1-1	NA	TRBV9	TGTGCCAGCAGCGCGTGGACAGAGAACACTGAAGCTTTCTTT	CASSAWTENTEAFF
NA	TRBJ1-4	NA	TRBV6-1	TGTGCCAGCAGTGATACCGTGACAGATAATGAAAAACTGTTTTTT	CASSDTVTDNEKLFF
NA	TRBJ2-3	NA	TRBV6-6	TGTGCCTCGAGGGGGGTCACAGATACGCAGTATTTT	CASRGVTDTQYF
NA	TRBJ1-4	NA	TRBV27	TGTGCCAGCAGTTTGGGTGTGGGACCGAATGAAAAACTGTTTTTT	CASSLGVGPNEKLFF
NA	TRBJ2-1	TRBD2	TRBV9	TGTGCCAGCAATTTAGCGGGGACGATATACAATGAGCAGTTCTTC	CASNLAGTIYNEQFF
once	TRBJ1-4	NA	TRBV6-5	TGTGCCAGCAGTTACGGGGCCAATGAAAAACTGTTTTTT	CASSYGANEKLFF
NA	TRBJ1-4	TRBD1	TRBV4-2	TGTGCCAGCAGCCAAGAAGGGGGCAGAGTTAATGAAAAACTGTTTTTT	CASSQEGGRVNEKLFF
NA	TRBJ2-2	TRBD1	TRBV6-5	TGTGCCAGCAGTTACCCCCGACAGGGAACCGGGGAGCTGTTTTTT	CASSYPRQGTGELFF
NA	TRBJ1-6	NA	TRBV4-3	TGCGCCAGCAGCCAAGGACAGGTGAAATTGCCAGGGTCCCCCCTCCACTTT	CASSQGQVKLPGSPLHF
NA	TRBJ2-2	NA	TRBV30	TGTGCCTGGAGTGTGGGTCTATCCGGGGAGCTGTTTTTT	CAWSVGLSGELFF
NA	TRBJ1-2	NA	TRBV14	TGTGCCAGCAGCCAAGAACTCTTGGGTGGCTACACCTTC	CASSQELLGGYTF
NA	TRBJ2-2	TRBD2	TRBV24-1	TGTGCCACCAGTGATTTCGGGAGCGGGGGGCCCCTCGGGGAGCTGTTTTTT	CATSDFGSGGPLGELFF
NA	TRBJ1-2	NA	TRBV5-1	TGCGCCAGCAGCAGAGAGTTAGCTAACTATGGCTACACCTTC	CASSRELANYGYTF
NA	TRBJ1-2	NA	TRBV30	TGTGCCTGGAGAAAGGGGTTGGGCTATGGCTACACCTTC	CAWRKGLGYGYTF
NA	TRBJ1-4	NA	TRBV6-5	TGTGCCAGCAGTTCCATGCCAGGAGGAGGAGAGGAAAAACTGTTTTTT	CASSSMPGGGEEKLFF
NA	TRBJ2-1	TRBD2	TRBV5-6	TGTGCCAGCCGGTATCGCGGGGGGAGTATGGATGAGCAGTTCTTC	CASRYRGGSMDEQFF